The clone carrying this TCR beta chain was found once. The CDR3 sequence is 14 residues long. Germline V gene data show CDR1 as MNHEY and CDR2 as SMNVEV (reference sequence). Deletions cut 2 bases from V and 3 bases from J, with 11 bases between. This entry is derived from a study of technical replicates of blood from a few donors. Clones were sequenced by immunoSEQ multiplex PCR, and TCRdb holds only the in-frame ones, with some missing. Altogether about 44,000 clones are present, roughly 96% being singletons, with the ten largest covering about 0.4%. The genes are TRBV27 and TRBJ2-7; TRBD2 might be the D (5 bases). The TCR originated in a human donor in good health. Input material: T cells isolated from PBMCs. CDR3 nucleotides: TGTGCCAGCAGTTTAAACGTCGGGATCTACGAGCAGTACTTC. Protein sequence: CASSLNVGIYEQYF.